The next 7 T cell receptor beta chains were all read from a single sample in a study of early T cells in non-severe SARS-CoV-2 infection. TCRdb processed the 5' RACE reads anew with MiXCR; each CDR3 protein has one entry. The sample includes 50,000 to 55,000 distinct CDR3 sequences, about 9.1% of them seen just once. The sequenced sample consisted of whole blood. Receptor source: an adult who was a healthcare worker with PCR-confirmed SARS-CoV-2 infection or an uninfected control (not recorded which).

At least ten counts were recorded for this clonotype. The chain carries TRBV4-1 and TRBJ2-4; D is unclear. Trimming removed 4 bases at V and 0 bases at J, with 16 bases between. The germline gives CDR1 MGHRA, CDR2 YSYEKL. The CDR3 sequence is 17 residues long. CDR3 sequence reads: CASSPLSNDLAKNIQYF. CDR3 in DNA: TGCGCCAGCAGCCCCCTTTCGAACGACTTAGCCAAAAACATTCAGTACTTC.

This clonotype occurred many times. The rearrangement links TRBV18 to TRBJ2-7; 8 bases are shared with TRBD2. Germline V gene sequence: CDR1 KGHSH, CDR2 LQKENI. V was clipped by 3 bases and J by 3 bases; unmatched bases: 16. The CDR3 runs to 18 residues. The CDR3 loop reads CASSPPGSGRTPDYEQYF. The CDR3 bases are TGTGCCAGCTCACCCCCAGGGAGCGGGAGAACGCCGGACTACGAGCAGTACTTC.

The table lists this clonotype with many counts. The chain uses TRBV12-3 or TRBV12-4 and TRBJ1-1, with D tentatively TRBD1 (6 bases). The V and J ends lost 3 bases and 8 bases respectively, with 13 bases between them. The CDR3 length is 13 residues. The CDR3 region is CASSFKSGAEAFF. In nucleotides, the CDR3 is TGTGCCAGCAGTTTTAAGTCAGGGGCGGAAGCTTTCTTT.

CDR3 loop: CASSQEVLRLAFYEQFF. CDR3 nucleotide sequence: TGCGCCAGCAGCCAAGAAGTTCTGCGACTAGCGTTCTATGAGCAGTTCTTC. The gene calls are TRBV4-3 and TRBJ2-1; TRBD2 matches at 8 bases. The ends lost 0 bases at V and 8 bases at J; junction bases unmatched: 12. CDR1 is LGHNA and CDR2 is YSLEER in the germline V gene. The CDR3 has 17 residues.

The table lists this clonotype with many counts. The chain combines TRBV4-3 with TRBJ2-1; 11 nucleotides match TRBD2. Germline assignment: CDR1 LGHNA and CDR2 YSLEER. The CDR3 runs 15 residues. J was trimmed by 8 bases and V by 0 bases; bases with no gene match: 3. The CDR3 coding sequence is TGCGCCAGCAGCCAAGATCGACTAGCGGGGTATGAGCAGTTCTTC. Amino acids: CASSQDRLAGYEQFF.

At least ten counts were recorded for this clonotype. This CDR3 is CATSVLGKYNEQFF. The CDR3 DNA is TGTGCCACCAGTGTACTCGGGAAGTACAATGAGCAGTTCTTC. The gene calls are TRBV24-1 and TRBJ2-1, with D perhaps TRBD2 (5 bases). V was clipped by 5 bases and J by 4 bases, with 11 bases between them. Germline V lookup: CDR1 KGHDR, CDR2 SFDVKD. The CDR3 spans 14 residues.

V and J are TRBV29-1 and TRBJ2-7, with 11 bases lining up with TRBD1. The germline V gene has CDR1 SQVTM and CDR2 ANQGSEA. The CDR3 consists of 18 residues. J was trimmed by 0 bases and V by 4 bases; bases with no gene match: 14. The CDR3 region is CSVGLRDRGFLSSYEQYF. CDR3 bases: TGCAGCGTTGGCCTTCGGGACAGGGGGTTCCTTAGCTCCTACGAGCAGTACTTC.